The rows below give T cell receptor beta chains drawn from one sample of a study of T cell repertoires in cytomegalovirus infection. Their antigens are not known. Each CDR3 protein gets one entry after TCRdb re-called the reads with MiXCR. The sample holds about 890,000 distinct CDR3 sequences, less than 35% seen once. Specimen: cultured CD8+ T cells from PBMCs, collected from culture after CMV antigen stimulation. The source of these receptors is a human donor in good health (CMV status not recorded). Some clones in this sample may be carry-over from other donors' samples. Each CDR3 is given with its conserved first and last residue. The D gene is left open where the match is weak. Only part of the rows carry a size: once, few, many, or a class if the clone is expanded.

j_gene | v_gene | abundance | d_gene | CDR3nt | CDR3aa
TRBJ2-5 | TRBV25-1 | few | . | TGTGCCAGCAGCTCTCCAGGACAGAAAGAGACCCAGTACTTC | CASSSPGQKETQYF
TRBJ1-5 | TRBV10-3 | . | . | TGTGCCATCAGTGCCCCGGGAAGGGATCAGCCCCAGCATTTT | CAISAPGRDQPQHF
TRBJ1-2 | TRBV7-2 | many | TRBD1 | TGTGCCAGCAGCTTAGGGGGGCTGGGACAGGGACGTGGCTACACCTTC | CASSLGGLGQGRGYTF
TRBJ2-1 | TRBV5-4 | few | . | TGTGCCTGCAATGGGGTAAATGAGCAGTTCTTC | CACNGVNEQFF
TRBJ2-5 | TRBV12-3/TRBV12-4 | . | . | TGTGCCAGCAGGCCTCCCGGGGAGGAGACCCAGTACTTC | CASRPPGEETQYF
TRBJ1-1 | TRBV7-9 | . | TRBD1 | TGTGCCAGCAGCTTAACTTTCTACACTGGACAGGGCGGGAACACTGAAGCTTTCTTT | CASSLTFYTGQGGNTEAFF
TRBJ2-3 | TRBV19 | few | . | TGTGCCAGTAGTATGGCCCTTCGGGATACGCAGTATTTT | CASSMALRDTQYF
TRBJ1-2 | TRBV3-1 | . | TRBD1 | TGTGCCAGCAGCCCCCGGGACAGGGGGCGGAACGGCTACACCTTC | CASSPRDRGRNGYTF
TRBJ2-1 | TRBV19 | . | . | TGTGCCAGTAGTATAACGGGAAGTACCTACAATGAGCAGTTCTTC | CASSITGSTYNEQFF
TRBJ2-1 | TRBV6-2/TRBV6-3 | . | TRBD1 | TGTGCCAGCAGTCAAACCGGGACAGGGTCCTACAATGAGCAGTTCTTC | CASSQTGTGSYNEQFF
TRBJ2-7 | TRBV13 | . | . | TGTGCCAGCAGCGCAAGGACAGCGAGCTCCTACGAGCAGTACTTC | CASSARTASSYEQYF
TRBJ2-3 | TRBV20-1 | once | . | TGCAGTGCTAGAGATTTGGGGGCGCAAGATACGCAGTATTTT | CSARDLGAQDTQYF
TRBJ2-2 | TRBV3-1 | few | . | TGTGCCAGCAGCTGGGTGGCAGGGCACACCGGGGAGCTGTTTTTT | CASSWVAGHTGELFF
TRBJ1-1 | TRBV20-1 | . | . | TGCAGTGCTAGACATCAAGTACTTTACACTGAAGCTTTCTTT | CSARHQVLYTEAFF
TRBJ2-1 | TRBV4-1 | . | . | TGCGCCAGCAGCCAAGATTGGGACATTCTCAATGAGCAGTTCTTC | CASSQDWDILNEQFF
TRBJ1-4 | TRBV20-1 | . | . | TGCAGTGCTAGAGACCTAAGGGGGAAGTTTGAAAAACTGTTTTTT | CSARDLRGKFEKLFF
TRBJ2-1 | TRBV6-4 | . | . | TGTGCCAGCAGCGCCCAGGGGGGCCCATACAATGAGCAGTTCTTC | CASSAQGGPYNEQFF
TRBJ2-6 | TRBV6-5 | . | TRBD1 | TGTGCCAGCAGTTATGCGGGACAGGGCTCTGGGGCCAACGTCCTGACTTTC | CASSYAGQGSGANVLTF
TRBJ1-4 | TRBV20-1 | . | . | TGCAGTGCTAGAGAGGGGGCTCGAGGTGAAAAACTGTTTTTT | CSAREGARGEKLFF
TRBJ2-1 | TRBV7-2 | few | . | TGTGCCAGCAGCTTAGTGGCGGTCGATGAGCAGTTCTTC | CASSLVAVDEQFF
TRBJ2-3 | TRBV7-8 | few | . | TGTGCCACAGGCCGCAAGCGAGGCACAGATACGCAGTATTTT | CATGRKRGTDTQYF
TRBJ2-6 | TRBV7-8 | . | . | TGTGCCAGCAGCTTAGATGGTGGAATCTCTGGGGCCAACGTCCTGACTTTC | CASSLDGGISGANVLTF
TRBJ1-1 | TRBV5-1 | few | . | TGCGCCAGCAGCTTGGTGGGGCATCGAGAAGCTTTCTTT | CASSLVGHREAFF
TRBJ2-1 | TRBV7-9 | . | TRBD2 | TGTGCCAGCAGCTTAGGCGGGGGGCAACTCAATGAGCAGTTCTTC | CASSLGGGQLNEQFF
TRBJ2-1 | TRBV6-2/TRBV6-3 | many | TRBD2 | TGTGCCAGCAGTTACTCAGCCGGGACTAGCGGGGGGCCCGTTCCCCCCTACAATGAGCAGTTCTTC | CASSYSAGTSGGPVPPYNEQFF
TRBJ2-2 | TRBV19 | few | . | TGTGCCAGTAGTCTTGGGGTACCCGGGGAGCTGTTTTTT | CASSLGVPGELFF
TRBJ1-2 | TRBV4-1 | . | . | TGCGCCAGCAGCCTTTCCGGGGGCAATAGAGGCTACACCTTC | CASSLSGGNRGYTF
TRBJ1-5 | TRBV9 | . | TRBD1 | TGTGCCAGCAGCGTAGCAGGCAGGGGGCATCAGCCCCAGCATTTT | CASSVAGRGHQPQHF
TRBJ1-5 | TRBV7-2 | . | . | TGTGCCAGCAACTCCCCGGGACACCAGCGGGGCCAGCCCCAGCATTTT | CASNSPGHQRGQPQHF
TRBJ1-4 | TRBV3-1 | once | . | TGTGCCAGCAGCCAAGTAGGAGGGGGAAGCAGTGAAAAACTGTTTTTT | CASSQVGGGSSEKLFF
TRBJ1-1 | TRBV19 | . | TRBD1 | TGTGCCAGTAGTATAGATTGGCGGGACAGGGGTGGAACTGAAGCTTTCTTT | CASSIDWRDRGGTEAFF
TRBJ2-5 | TRBV7-2 | . | . | TGTGCCAGCAGGGAGATAGAAGAGACCCAGTACTTC | CASREIEETQYF
TRBJ2-1 | TRBV6-2/TRBV6-3 | few | . | TGTGCCAGCAGTTACACCCCCCTTGGACGGTTCTTC | CASSYTPLGRFF
TRBJ1-4 | TRBV7-8 | . | TRBD1 | TGTGCCAGCAGCTCGGACAGGATGTTTCGCTACGGTGAAAAACTGTTTTTT | CASSSDRMFRYGEKLFF
TRBJ2-2 | TRBV4-2 | . | . | TGTGCCAGCAGTCTAAAACCGGGACCAATGAACACCGGGGAGCTGTTTTTT | CASSLKPGPMNTGELFF
TRBJ1-1 | TRBV10-3 | . | TRBD1 | TGTGCCATCAGTGTCGCAGGGGGCGAAATGACTGAAGCTTTCTTT | CAISVAGGEMTEAFF
TRBJ1-2 | TRBV4-2 | few | . | TGTGCCAGCAGCCCAGGGAGTGGATCCTATGGCTACACCTTC | CASSPGSGSYGYTF